This T cell receptor beta chain stems from a study of blood T cells in healthy people across ages. Each individual donor underwent a draw of ten milliliters of peripheral blood. This clonotype has only a few counts. V was clipped by 0 bases and J by 7 bases; unmatched bases: 17. CDR1 is SEHNR, CDR2 FQNEAQ, per germline (reference sequence). CDR3 size: 18 residues. A second PCR, run for roughly 7 to 11 cycles, used a sample-barcoded 5' primer plus a J-beta primer mix. TCRdb reprocessed the 5' RACE reads via MiXCR and lists one record per CDR3 protein. The sample has fewer than 1,000,000 distinct CDR3 sequences; about 42% are singletons.

The sequence derives from a man aged 60-69 years in good health. The sequenced sample was blood. The rearrangement joins TRBV7-9 to TRBJ1-2, with 7 bases lining up with TRBD1. In nucleotides, the CDR3 is TGTGCCAGCAGCTTAGCGTTGGTCCGGGACAGAGGGCTCCGTGGCTACACCTTC. This translates into CASSLALVRDRGLRGYTF. Drawing the rest from reference TRBV7-9 and TRBJ1-2, the complete variable domain is DTGVSQNPRHKITKRGQNVTFRCDPISEHNRLYWYRQTLGQGPEFLTYFQNEAQLEKSRLLSDRFSAERPKGSFSTLEIQRTEQGDSAMYLCASSLALVRDRGLRGYTFGSGTRLTVV.